Listed below are T cell receptor beta chains from one sample, sequenced in a study of CD8 T cells in Susac syndrome. TCRdb re-derived calls from the immunoSEQ multiplex PCR reads in MiXCR, one entry per CDR3 protein. This table has approximately 180,000 distinct CDR3 sequences, about 91% appearing once. The sequenced material came from CD4+ T cells from PBMCs. Source of these receptors: a human donor with Susac syndrome. The CDR3 runs from the conserved cysteine through the conserved F or W. The D gene is left open where the match is weak. Clone size appears in some rows only: once, few, many, or a class for an expanded clone.

>TRBV6-1|.|.|14|TRBJ2-5
CASSEFGGPETQYF
TGTGCCAGCAGTGAATTTGGGGGCCCAGAGACCCAGTACTTC
>TRBV9|.|TRBD2|15|TRBJ2-5
CASSVVAGGWETQYF
TGTGCCAGCAGCGTAGTAGCGGGAGGGTGGGAGACCCAGTACTTC
>TRBV4-1|.|.|15|TRBJ1-5
CASSQERQSYLPQHF
TGCGCCAGCAGCCAAGAAAGGCAGTCTTACCTACCCCAGCATTTT
>TRBV20-1|few|.|13|TRBJ2-7
CSARDGGGYEQYF
TGCAGTGCTAGAGATGGGGGTGGGTACGAGCAGTACTTC
>TRBV7-2|.|.|12|TRBJ2-3
CASSVDWRTQYF
TGTGCCAGCTCCGTCGACTGGCGTACGCAGTATTTT
>TRBV5-4|.|.|13|TRBJ1-4
CASSLDRTKKLFF
TGTGCCAGCAGCTTGGACAGGACCAAAAAACTGTTTTTT
>TRBV10-2|.|.|13|TRBJ2-5
CASSENFQETQYF
TGCGCCAGCAGTGAGAACTTCCAAGAGACCCAGTACTTC
>TRBV28|.|.|13|TRBJ2-3
CASSERGPDTQYF
TGTGCCAGCAGTGAGAGGGGACCAGATACGCAGTATTTT
>TRBV6-2/TRBV6-3|.|.|15|TRBJ2-2
CASSPEGSNTGELFF
TGTGCCAGCAGCCCCGAAGGATCGAACACCGGGGAGCTGTTTTTT
>TRBV28|.|.|14|TRBJ2-5
CASSSQTAQETQYF
TGTGCCAGCAGTTCCCAGACAGCCCAAGAGACCCAGTACTTC
>TRBV5-6|once|TRBD2|19|TRBJ2-7
CASSLLYARSGTRYDEQYF
TGTGCCAGCAGCTTGTTATACGCGAGAAGCGGGACCCGTTACGACGAGCAGTACTTC
>TRBV30|.|.|15|TRBJ1-4
CAWNNDQGGGEKLFF
TGTGCCTGGAACAATGATCAGGGAGGAGGGGAAAAACTGTTTTTT
>TRBV25-1|.|.|15|TRBJ1-1
CASSPPSWVDTEAFF
TGTGCCAGCAGTCCCCCTTCCTGGGTGGACACTGAAGCTTTCTTT
>TRBV5-4|.|TRBD2|15|TRBJ2-3
CASSRLAGSTDTQYF
TGTGCCAGCAGCCGGCTAGCGGGATCAACAGATACGCAGTATTTT
>TRBV3-1|.|TRBD2|14|TRBJ2-7
CASSLASGSDEQYF
TGTGCCAGCAGCCTAGCAAGCGGGAGCGACGAGCAGTACTTC
>TRBV18|.|.|12|TRBJ2-2
CASSLQTGELFF
TGTGCCAGCTCACTACAAACCGGGGAGCTGTTTTTT
>TRBV6-1|.|TRBD1|12|TRBJ1-1
CASTRDRDEAFF
TGTGCCAGCACCCGGGACAGGGATGAAGCTTTCTTT
>TRBV6-5|.|.|15|TRBJ2-6
CASRESISGANVLTF
TGTGCCAGCAGGGAATCAATCTCTGGGGCCAACGTCCTGACTTTC
>TRBV2|.|.|16|TRBJ2-7
CASSDSVVATADEQYF
TGTGCCAGCAGTGATTCCGTCGTGGCTACCGCCGACGAGCAGTACTTC
>TRBV5-1|.|.|14|TRBJ2-3
CASSSDLSTDTQYF
TGCGCCAGCAGCTCCGATCTTAGCACAGATACGCAGTATTTT
>TRBV6-6|.|TRBD1|16|TRBJ1-4
CASRDRDRASGEKLFF
TGTGCCAGCAGGGACCGGGACAGGGCTTCGGGGGAAAAACTGTTTTTT
>TRBV4-2|.|TRBD2|16|TRBJ2-3
CASSQELAGNTDTQYF
TGTGCCAGCAGCCAAGAACTAGCGGGAAACACAGATACGCAGTATTTT
>TRBV20-1|.|.|11|TRBJ1-3
CSAKTENTIYF
TGCAGTGCTAAAACGGAAAACACCATATATTTT
>TRBV19|.|.|13|TRBJ1-4
CATSGPTNEKLFF
TGTGCCACCTCGGGACCAACTAATGAAAAACTGTTTTTT
>TRBV9|once|.|15|TRBJ2-3
CASSGGYSPADTQYF
TGTGCCAGCAGCGGGGGGTACAGCCCTGCAGATACGCAGTATTTT
>TRBV25-1|once|.|13|TRBJ1-1
CASSEYHRTEAFF
TGTGCCAGCAGTGAATATCACAGAACTGAAGCTTTCTTT